This T cell receptor beta chain was identified in a study of siplizumab effects on memory and regulatory T cells. For this clone: The antigen is not known. The germline gene is not matched at one end of the junction; a read error may be the cause.

Looked up from germline, CDR1 is DFQATT and CDR2 is SNEGSKA (reference sequence). The CDR3 spans 8 residues. Study results and caveats: To unstimulated subsets, only a minor fraction of alloreactive clones could be mapped. Alloreactive sequences that could be traced to unstimulated CD4+ memory cells showed a significant reduction under siplizumab. Proliferating siplizumab-cultured Tregs lacked confirmed suppressive function.

The protocol was immunoSEQ multiplex PCR, while the TCRdb copy is restricted to in-frame clones and leaves out a portion. The table records about 56,000 clones, around 97% of them present only once. The receptor was derived from a human donor in good health. The rearrangement links TRBV20-1 to TRBJ1-2; D gene unclear. The specimen sequenced was naive CD8+ T cells sorted from blood. The CDR3, as DNA: TGCAGTGCGCTCGAGAAAGGCTTC. Residues: CSALEKGF.